This is a list of T cell receptor beta chains from one sample in a study of blood T cell repertoires in COVID-19. The assay was immunoSEQ multiplex PCR, and TCRdb's table has in-frame clones only and misses some. The sample lists about 270,000 clones; approximately 87% were seen once. The sample taken for sequencing was peripheral blood. These receptors all come from a woman aged 25 to 45 with COVID-19, enrolled during active disease. CDR3s include the opening cysteine and the closing phenylalanine or tryptophan. Fields, in order: clone size, D gene, J gene, V gene, CDR3 protein, CDR3 DNA. A D gene is named only where the DNA matches it firmly. Only part of the rows carry a size: once, few, many, or a class if the clone is expanded.

abundance: .; d_gene: TRBD2; j_gene: TRBJ2-3; v_gene: TRBV7-9; CDR3aa: CASSLVVGGAADTQYF; CDR3nt: TGTGCCAGCAGCTTAGTAGTCGGGGGGGCGGCAGATACGCAGTATTTT
abundance: .; d_gene: .; j_gene: TRBJ1-1; v_gene: TRBV5-1; CDR3aa: CASSLAFREYTEAFF; CDR3nt: TGCGCCAGCAGCTTGGCCTTCAGGGAATACACTGAAGCTTTCTTT
abundance: .; d_gene: .; j_gene: TRBJ1-1; v_gene: TRBV5-5; CDR3aa: CASRSTLGDTEAFF; CDR3nt: TGTGCCAGCAGGTCCACCCTGGGAGACACTGAAGCTTTCTTT
abundance: .; d_gene: .; j_gene: TRBJ1-2; v_gene: TRBV2; CDR3aa: CATQATGNYGYTF; CDR3nt: TGTGCCACACAGGCTACCGGTAACTATGGCTACACCTTC
abundance: .; d_gene: TRBD2; j_gene: TRBJ2-1; v_gene: TRBV10-3; CDR3aa: CAISGSGGFYNEQFF; CDR3nt: TGTGCCATCAGTGGGAGCGGGGGATTCTACAATGAGCAGTTCTTC
abundance: .; d_gene: TRBD1; j_gene: TRBJ2-7; v_gene: TRBV19; CDR3aa: CASGDRVSYEQYF; CDR3nt: TGTGCCAGTGGGGACAGGGTCTCCTACGAGCAGTACTTC
abundance: once; d_gene: TRBD1; j_gene: TRBJ1-3; v_gene: TRBV11-2; CDR3aa: CATHSDREGNTIYF; CDR3nt: TGTGCCACCCATTCCGACAGGGAGGGAAACACCATATATTTT
abundance: .; d_gene: TRBD1; j_gene: TRBJ1-2; v_gene: TRBV7-9; CDR3aa: CASSSRDRGGYGYTF; CDR3nt: TGTGCCAGCAGCTCCCGGGACAGGGGTGGCTATGGCTACACCTTC
abundance: .; d_gene: TRBD2; j_gene: TRBJ2-3; v_gene: TRBV7-6; CDR3aa: CASGLRGGGTDTQYF; CDR3nt: TGTGCCAGCGGCCTCCGGGGCGGGGGAACAGATACGCAGTATTTT
abundance: .; d_gene: .; j_gene: TRBJ2-1; v_gene: TRBV7-8; CDR3aa: CASSPARGGQFF; CDR3nt: TGTGCCAGCAGCCCCGCCCGCGGTGGGCAGTTCTTC
abundance: .; d_gene: .; j_gene: TRBJ2-3; v_gene: TRBV11-2; CDR3aa: CASSLPPVRVRRTDTQYF; CDR3nt: TGTGCCAGCAGCTTACCCCCGGTGCGAGTCCGGCGGACAGATACGCAGTATTTT
abundance: few; d_gene: .; j_gene: TRBJ2-7; v_gene: TRBV27; CDR3aa: CASSFAGSHEQYF; CDR3nt: TGTGCCAGCAGTTTCGCAGGGTCGCACGAGCAGTACTTC
abundance: .; d_gene: TRBD2; j_gene: TRBJ2-2; v_gene: TRBV11-3; CDR3aa: CASSLKAGAVTGELFF; CDR3nt: TGTGCCAGCAGCTTAAAAGCGGGGGCGGTCACCGGGGAGCTGTTTTTT
abundance: .; d_gene: TRBD1; j_gene: TRBJ1-6; v_gene: TRBV28; CDR3aa: CASRDPGQGTNSPLHF; CDR3nt: TGTGCCAGCAGAGATCCGGGACAGGGGACCAATTCACCCCTCCACTTT
abundance: .; d_gene: .; j_gene: TRBJ2-5; v_gene: TRBV6-5; CDR3aa: CASSEDWGEETQYF; CDR3nt: TGTGCCAGCAGCGAGGACTGGGGAGAAGAGACCCAGTACTTC
abundance: few; d_gene: .; j_gene: TRBJ2-7; v_gene: TRBV14; CDR3aa: CASSLVDSYEQYF; CDR3nt: TGTGCCAGCAGCCTAGTGGACAGCTACGAGCAGTACTTC
abundance: .; d_gene: .; j_gene: TRBJ2-2; v_gene: TRBV7-2; CDR3aa: CASSSQPTGLIPGELFF; CDR3nt: TGTGCCAGCAGCTCCCAACCTACAGGGTTGATCCCCGGGGAGCTGTTTTTT
abundance: .; d_gene: .; j_gene: TRBJ2-5; v_gene: TRBV5-1; CDR3aa: CASRGEDETQYF; CDR3nt: TGCGCCAGCCGCGGGGAGGACGAGACCCAGTACTTC
abundance: .; d_gene: .; j_gene: TRBJ2-5; v_gene: TRBV6-6; CDR3aa: CASNAGGETQYF; CDR3nt: TGTGCCAGCAACGCAGGTGGGGAGACCCAGTACTTC
abundance: once; d_gene: .; j_gene: TRBJ1-1; v_gene: TRBV6-6; CDR3aa: CASSYSSGSEAFF; CDR3nt: TGTGCCAGCAGTTACTCTTCCGGTTCTGAAGCTTTCTTT
abundance: .; d_gene: TRBD2; j_gene: TRBJ2-7; v_gene: TRBV13; CDR3aa: CASSERSGGATPGEQYF; CDR3nt: TGTGCCAGCAGCGAGCGTAGCGGGGGGGCCACCCCCGGCGAGCAGTACTTC
abundance: .; d_gene: TRBD2; j_gene: TRBJ2-5; v_gene: TRBV28; CDR3aa: CAASGGLETQYF; CDR3nt: TGTGCCGCGAGCGGGGGGTTAGAGACCCAGTACTTC
abundance: .; d_gene: .; j_gene: TRBJ2-2; v_gene: TRBV6-2/TRBV6-3; CDR3aa: CASSPSSHRELFF; CDR3nt: TGTGCCAGCAGTCCATCTAGCCACCGGGAGCTGTTTTTT
abundance: .; d_gene: TRBD2; j_gene: TRBJ2-2; v_gene: TRBV19; CDR3aa: CASTARGGQSVGELFF; CDR3nt: TGTGCCAGTACCGCTCGCGGGGGGCAATCCGTCGGGGAGCTGTTTTTT
abundance: .; d_gene: TRBD2; j_gene: TRBJ2-7; v_gene: TRBV29-1; CDR3aa: CSVGLAVYEQYF; CDR3nt: TGCAGCGTTGGACTAGCAGTTTACGAGCAGTACTTC
abundance: .; d_gene: .; j_gene: TRBJ2-5; v_gene: TRBV2; CDR3aa: CASSDTFSQETQYF; CDR3nt: TGTGCCAGCAGTGACACATTCTCTCAAGAGACCCAGTACTTC
abundance: .; d_gene: .; j_gene: TRBJ1-2; v_gene: TRBV5-4; CDR3aa: CASSSTGQVGYTF; CDR3nt: TGTGCCAGCAGCTCGACAGGACAAGTGGGCTACACCTTC
abundance: .; d_gene: TRBD1; j_gene: TRBJ2-1; v_gene: TRBV6-5; CDR3aa: CASSRQGNEQFF; CDR3nt: TGTGCCAGCAGTCGACAGGGGAACGAGCAGTTCTTC
abundance: .; d_gene: TRBD1; j_gene: TRBJ1-2; v_gene: TRBV10-2; CDR3aa: CASGGQGGNYGYTF; CDR3nt: TGCGCCAGCGGGGGACAGGGCGGGAACTATGGCTACACCTTC
abundance: .; d_gene: .; j_gene: TRBJ1-4; v_gene: TRBV6-5; CDR3aa: CASSYWQTNEKLFF; CDR3nt: TGTGCCAGCAGTTATTGGCAGACTAATGAAAAACTGTTTTTT
abundance: .; d_gene: .; j_gene: TRBJ1-1; v_gene: TRBV7-9; CDR3aa: CASSSVQGNTEAFF; CDR3nt: TGTGCCAGCAGCTCCGTACAGGGGAACACTGAAGCTTTCTTT
abundance: .; d_gene: .; j_gene: TRBJ1-2; v_gene: TRBV28; CDR3aa: CASSLISARQGGYTF; CDR3nt: TGTGCCAGCAGTTTAATATCGGCGCGTCAGGGCGGCTACACCTTC
abundance: .; d_gene: .; j_gene: TRBJ1-1; v_gene: TRBV5-1; CDR3aa: CASSLNRNNAEAFF; CDR3nt: TGCGCCAGCAGCTTGAACAGGAATAACGCTGAAGCTTTCTTT
abundance: .; d_gene: TRBD1; j_gene: TRBJ2-1; v_gene: TRBV6-5; CDR3aa: CASSYSSGQGANEQFF; CDR3nt: TGTGCCAGCAGTTACTCATCCGGTCAGGGGGCCAATGAGCAGTTCTTC
abundance: .; d_gene: TRBD1; j_gene: TRBJ2-4; v_gene: TRBV6-5; CDR3aa: CASSYRGPSKNIQYF; CDR3nt: TGTGCCAGCAGTTACAGGGGGCCTTCCAAAAACATTCAGTACTTC
abundance: .; d_gene: .; j_gene: TRBJ2-3; v_gene: TRBV21-1; CDR3aa: CASSKVNRNTQYF; CDR3nt: TGTGCCAGCAGCAAAGTTAACAGGAATACGCAGTATTTT
abundance: .; d_gene: TRBD2; j_gene: TRBJ2-5; v_gene: TRBV11-2; CDR3aa: CASSLDLRGLTTQLETQYF; CDR3nt: TGTGCCAGCAGCTTAGATCTTAGGGGACTAACGACCCAATTAGAGACCCAGTACTTC
abundance: .; d_gene: TRBD2; j_gene: TRBJ2-3; v_gene: TRBV6-2/TRBV6-3; CDR3aa: CASSSWTSGNTDTQYF; CDR3nt: TGTGCCAGCAGTTCCTGGACTAGCGGTAACACAGATACGCAGTATTTT
abundance: .; d_gene: .; j_gene: TRBJ2-2; v_gene: TRBV4-2; CDR3aa: CASSQGARRGNTGELFF; CDR3nt: TGTGCCAGCAGCCAAGGGGCCAGGCGGGGGAACACCGGGGAGCTGTTTTTT
abundance: .; d_gene: .; j_gene: TRBJ2-7; v_gene: TRBV27; CDR3aa: CASSLLDRLSDEQYF; CDR3nt: TGTGCCAGCAGTTTACTTGACAGACTCAGTGACGAGCAGTACTTC
abundance: .; d_gene: TRBD1; j_gene: TRBJ1-3; v_gene: TRBV5-1; CDR3aa: CASSLVGTGRDTIYF; CDR3nt: TGCGCCAGCAGCTTGGTAGGGACAGGCCGGGACACCATATATTTT
abundance: .; d_gene: TRBD1; j_gene: TRBJ1-2; v_gene: TRBV7-9; CDR3aa: CASSLTLGTGDYGYTF; CDR3nt: TGTGCCAGCAGCTTAACCCTAGGGACAGGGGACTATGGCTACACCTTC
abundance: .; d_gene: .; j_gene: TRBJ1-3; v_gene: TRBV5-1; CDR3aa: CASSSDIGNTIYF; CDR3nt: TGCGCCAGCAGCTCGGACATTGGAAACACCATATATTTT
abundance: once; d_gene: .; j_gene: TRBJ1-2; v_gene: TRBV7-9; CDR3aa: CASSLGRTDDYTF; CDR3nt: TGTGCCAGCAGCTTGGGGCGAACGGATGACTACACCTTC
abundance: .; d_gene: TRBD1; j_gene: TRBJ1-1; v_gene: TRBV11-2; CDR3aa: CASSLTGALFTEAFF; CDR3nt: TGTGCCAGCAGCTTAACAGGGGCATTGTTCACTGAAGCTTTCTTT
abundance: .; d_gene: TRBD1; j_gene: TRBJ1-1; v_gene: TRBV15; CDR3aa: CATRIRDSSGRAFF; CDR3nt: TGTGCCACCCGAATCCGGGACAGTTCCGGTAGGGCTTTCTTT
abundance: .; d_gene: TRBD1; j_gene: TRBJ1-3; v_gene: TRBV6-5; CDR3aa: CASSPGTGNGNTIYF; CDR3nt: TGTGCCAGCAGTCCCGGGACAGGGAACGGAAACACCATATATTTT
abundance: .; d_gene: TRBD1; j_gene: TRBJ2-7; v_gene: TRBV5-6; CDR3aa: CASSLEQGEHEQYF; CDR3nt: TGTGCCAGCAGCTTGGAGCAGGGGGAACACGAGCAGTACTTC
abundance: .; d_gene: .; j_gene: TRBJ2-1; v_gene: TRBV10-2; CDR3aa: CASSATGGFYNEQFF; CDR3nt: TGCGCCAGCAGTGCGACGGGTGGGTTCTACAATGAGCAGTTCTTC
abundance: .; d_gene: .; j_gene: TRBJ2-3; v_gene: TRBV10-3; CDR3aa: CAIGQDTDTQYF; CDR3nt: TGTGCCATCGGTCAGGACACAGATACGCAGTATTTT
abundance: once; d_gene: .; j_gene: TRBJ2-6; v_gene: TRBV5-1; CDR3aa: CASSETVTIGANVLTF; CDR3nt: TGCGCCAGCAGCGAGACAGTGACGATTGGGGCCAACGTCCTGACTTTC
abundance: .; d_gene: .; j_gene: TRBJ1-1; v_gene: TRBV5-6; CDR3aa: CASSLMGLGHPNTEAFF; CDR3nt: TGTGCCAGCAGCCTGATGGGACTAGGACATCCGAACACTGAAGCTTTCTTT
abundance: few; d_gene: .; j_gene: TRBJ1-3; v_gene: TRBV15; CDR3aa: CATSRDQLEGFGNTIYF; CDR3nt: TGTGCCACCAGCAGAGATCAGTTGGAGGGTTTCGGAAACACCATATATTTT
abundance: .; d_gene: .; j_gene: TRBJ1-6; v_gene: TRBV3-1/TRBV3-2; CDR3aa: CASSQAGQGPFASPLHF; CDR3nt: TGTGCCAGCAGCCAAGCGGGTCAGGGGCCCTTCGCTTCACCCCTCCACTTT
abundance: .; d_gene: .; j_gene: TRBJ2-3; v_gene: TRBV6-5; CDR3aa: CASSYTGPPDTQYF; CDR3nt: TGTGCCAGCAGTTACACAGGCCCCCCAGATACGCAGTATTTT
abundance: .; d_gene: TRBD1; j_gene: TRBJ1-3; v_gene: TRBV18; CDR3aa: CASSQNIGGDGNTIYF; CDR3nt: TGTGCCAGCTCACAGAACATAGGGGGCGACGGAAACACCATATATTTT
abundance: few; d_gene: .; j_gene: TRBJ1-4; v_gene: TRBV19; CDR3aa: CASSVTATTNEKLFF; CDR3nt: TGTGCCAGTAGTGTCACAGCTACAACTAATGAAAAACTGTTTTTT
abundance: .; d_gene: TRBD1; j_gene: TRBJ2-5; v_gene: TRBV5-6; CDR3aa: CASSPDRGQETQYF; CDR3nt: TGTGCCAGCAGCCCGGACAGGGGCCAAGAGACCCAGTACTTC
abundance: once; d_gene: TRBD2; j_gene: TRBJ2-5; v_gene: TRBV12-5; CDR3aa: CASSGGLKTQYF; CDR3nt: TGTGCTAGTAGCGGGGGTTTGAAGACCCAGTACTTC
abundance: once; d_gene: .; j_gene: TRBJ2-7; v_gene: TRBV11-2; CDR3aa: CASSLGGHQYF; CDR3nt: TGTGCCAGCAGCTTAGGGGGACATCAGTACTTC